Each of the 12 T cell receptor beta chains below was sequenced from the same sample in a study of OX40 agonist ivuxolimab in advanced cancers. Method: immunoSEQ multiplex PCR; TCRdb's copy keeps in-frame clones and lacks some. The table shows approximately 44,000 clones, with 84% occurring only once. The sample consisted of CD4+ or CD8+ T cells sorted from blood, taken in a trial of the OX40 agonist ivuxolimab. Receptors were obtained from an adult with an advanced solid tumor such as melanoma, head and neck, liver or kidney cancer.

V and J are TRBV7-2 and TRBJ2-1, with 8 nucleotides matching TRBD2. The CDR3 has 16 residues. Trimming cost V 1 base and J 7 bases; bases outside gene matches: 9. Germline V gene lookup returns CDR1 SGHTA and CDR2 FQGNSA. CDR3 bases: TGTGCCAGCAGCTTAGATTCAAGCGGGAGTTGGAATGAGCAGTTCTTC. Translating gives CASSLDSSGSWNEQFF.

The gene calls are TRBV14 and TRBJ1-1; 10 nucleotides line up with TRBD1. The CDR3 is 16 residues long. The V and J ends lost 3 bases and 7 bases, in that order; junction bases with no gene match: 11. Germline V CDR1 and CDR2: SGHDN, FVKESK. Written as DNA, the CDR3 is TGTGCCAGCAGCCAGCCGGGACAGGGGTTCGGGAATGAAGCTTTCTTT. Protein product: CASSQPGQGFGNEAFF.

This rearrangement joins TRBV7-6 to TRBJ2-3, with D hard to call. Germline V gene sequence: CDR1 SGHVS, CDR2 FNYEAQ. V lost 5 bases and J 2 bases, leaving 5 bases between the germline ends. The CDR3 covers 12 residues. The CDR3 bases are TGTGCCAGCAGCCCATCCACAGATACGCAGTATTTT. Residues: CASSPSTDTQYF. Drawing the rest from reference TRBV7-6 and TRBJ2-3, the complete variable domain is GAGVSQSPRYKVTKRGQDVALRCDPISGHVSLYWYRQALGQGPEFLTYFNYEAQQDKSGLPNDRFSAERPEGSISTLTIQRTEQRDSAMYRCASSPSTDTQYFGPGTRLTVL.

This clone was observed a single time. CDR3 protein: CAWSVQGAGANVLTF. CDR3 coding DNA: TGTGCCTGGAGTGTACAGGGGGCTGGGGCCAACGTCCTGACTTTC. This sequence joins TRBV30 and TRBJ2-6; 8 nucleotides align to TRBD1. This CDR3 contains 15 residues. With V trimmed by 0 bases and J by 2 bases, 0 bases remained unmatched. The germline V gene encodes CDR1 GTSNPN and CDR2 SVGIG (reference sequence). Based on the CDR3 plus reference TRBV30 and TRBJ2-6, the full variable domain is SQTIHQWPATLVQPVGSPLSLECTVEGTSNPNLYWYRQAAGRGLQLLFYSVGIGQISSEVPQNLSASRPQDRQFILSSKKLLLSDSGFYLCAWSVQGAGANVLTFGAGSRLTVL.

The sample holds one count of this clone. This chain connects TRBV6-1 to TRBJ1-1; D remains ambiguous. Trimming stripped 2 bases from V and 1 base from J, with 5 bases between. The CDR3 runs 13 residues. Germline CDR1 MNHNS, CDR2 SASEGT. CDR3 region: CASSESRNTEAFF. The CDR3 coding sequence is TGTGCCAGCAGTGAATCAAGGAACACTGAAGCTTTCTTT.

V is TRBV10-3 and J is TRBJ1-6, with D hard to call. Trimming shortened V by 0 bases and J by 7 bases, and 13 bases separated the two germline ends. The CDR3 runs 16 residues. Germline CDR1 ENHRY, CDR2 SYGVKD. The CDR3 DNA sequence: TGTGCCATCAGTGAGTCGTTGTTAGGCCCAAATTCACCCCTCCACTTT. Translating gives CAISESLLGPNSPLHF.

This clone came up once. The CDR3 spells CASSIVGGRGNTEAFF. The DNA for the CDR3 is TGTGCCAGTAGTATAGTGGGGGGGCGCGGTAACACTGAAGCTTTCTTT. The chain carries TRBV19 and TRBJ1-1; TRBD1 might be the D (6 bases). The CDR3 runs 16 residues. The germline V and J ends were trimmed by 1 base and 2 bases, with 14 bases remaining between them. Looked up from germline, CDR1 is LNHDA and CDR2 is SQIVND (reference sequence). The full variable domain, rest sourced from reference TRBV19 and TRBJ1-1, is DGGITQSPKYLFRKEGQNVTLSCEQNLNHDAMYWYRQDPGQGLRLIYYSQIVNDFQKGDIAEGYSVSREKKESFPLTVTSAQKNPTAFYLCASSIVGGRGNTEAFFGQGTRLTVV.

In regard to this clone: Other DNA sequences in this specimen translate into the identical CDR3. V and J are TRBV7-9 and TRBJ1-1; D might be TRBD1 (6 bases). CDR3 length: 13 amino acids. Germline CDR1 SEHNR, CDR2 FQNEAQ (reference sequence). Trimming shortened V by 7 bases and J by 2 bases, and 11 bases separated the two germline ends. The CDR3 coding sequence is TGTGCCAGCATCCCCGGGGGCAACACTGAAGCTTTCTTT. Protein: CASIPGGNTEAFF. Supplemented by reference TRBV7-9 and TRBJ1-1, the full variable domain reads DTGVSQNPRHKITKRGQNVTFRCDPISEHNRLYWYRQTLGQGPEFLTYFQNEAQLEKSRLLSDRFSAERPKGSFSTLEIQRTEQGDSAMYLCASIPGGNTEAFFGQGTRLTVV.

CDR3 amino acids: CASSFGTSGAYTDTQYF. The DNA of the CDR3 is TGTGCCAGCAGTTTCGGGACTAGCGGGGCTTACACAGATACGCAGTATTTT. V and J are TRBV27 and TRBJ2-3; TRBD2 matches at 13 bases. CDR1 and CDR2 from the germline V gene are MNHEY and SMNVEV (reference sequence). The CDR3 has 17 residues. V dropped 3 bases and J dropped 2; count of bases not matched to a gene: 5.

The gene calls are TRBV6-6 and TRBJ2-7, with D unresolved. Deletions cut 8 bases from V and 1 base from J, with 6 bases between. Germline lookup yields CDR1 MNHNY and CDR2 SVGAGI (reference sequence). CDR3 length: 11 residues. For the CDR3, the DNA is TGTGCCAGCGGGCAATCCTACGAGCAGTACTTC. Translating it yields CASGQSYEQYF.

V and J are TRBV6-5 and TRBJ2-7; 12 bases are shared with TRBD2. Germline V gene data show CDR1 as MNHEY and CDR2 as SVGAGI. The CDR3 covers 14 residues. V lost 7 bases, J lost 7 bases, and 8 bases stayed unmatched. This CDR3 reads CASTKLAGGSEQYF. CDR3 DNA: TGTGCCAGCACTAAACTAGCGGGAGGTTCTGAGCAGTACTTC.

The rearrangement links TRBV4-2 to TRBJ1-3; D gene ambiguous. The CDR3 length is 16 residues. V lost 5 bases to trimming and J lost 0 bases, with 14 bases between them. Germline V gene lookup returns CDR1 LGHNA and CDR2 YNFKEQ. This CDR3 is CASSGRAGVSGNTIYF. Here the CDR3 DNA reads TGTGCCAGCAGCGGACGAGCAGGAGTCTCTGGAAACACCATATATTTT.